The present T cell receptor beta chain was sequenced within a study of shared clonotypes between healthy human individuals. In the study overall: CD4 naive and memory got three plates each, CD8 naive two, CD8 memory one. Study observations and caveats: Represented diversity (both genetic and exposure-history) was limited by the small number of donors.

This table comes from immunoSEQ multiplex PCR, and its TCRdb copy is limited to in-frame clones, with some not included. Of about 340,000 clones in the sample, around 70% were seen once. Comments on this clone: Its antigen is unidentified.

The CDR3 covers 12 residues. Per germline, CDR1 SGHTA and CDR2 FQGNSA. V was cut by 3 bases and J by 9 bases, with 6 bases left in between. The receptor comes from a man aged 30-40 years in good health. The sample taken for sequencing was memory CD4+ T cells sorted from blood. Subset noted: CD45RA-negative fraction. This chain links TRBV7-2 with TRBJ1-6, with D maybe TRBD1 (5 bases). Here the CDR3 DNA reads TGTGCCAGCAGCTTCAGGGTTTCACCCCTCCACTTT. This sequence encodes CASSFRVSPLHF.